This T cell receptor beta chain was sequenced during a study of CD8 T cells in Susac syndrome. From blood CD8+ and CD4+ T cells, TCR beta sequences were generated. The multiple sclerosis control cohort comprised treatment-naive individuals presenting with stable or active relapsing-remitting disease. Negative isolation yielded the CD8+ and CD4+ T cells, while FACS enriched the TEMRA cells. Random hexamers were used to reverse transcribe 0.5 to 1 ug of RNA. An immunoSEQ multiplex PCR generated amplified TCR beta CDR3 products spanning 54 Vbeta and 13 Jbeta. TCRdb itself ran the immunoSEQ multiplex PCR reads through MiXCR, one entry per CDR3 protein. The table records about 170,000 distinct CDR3 sequences, approximately 93% of them present only once. Unmatched junction bases numbered 9, after V lost 5 bases and J lost 5 bases. Germline assignment: CDR1 SNHLY and CDR2 FYNNEI. This CDR3 spans 14 amino acids.

This clonotype originated in a human donor with multiple sclerosis. The rearrangement uses TRBV2 and TRBJ2-7; TRBD1 matches 7 bases. Sequenced material: CD4+ T cells from PBMCs. This CDR3 is CASSYLTGFDEQYF. As DNA, the CDR3 is TGTGCCAGCAGTTATTTGACAGGGTTCGACGAGCAGTACTTC.